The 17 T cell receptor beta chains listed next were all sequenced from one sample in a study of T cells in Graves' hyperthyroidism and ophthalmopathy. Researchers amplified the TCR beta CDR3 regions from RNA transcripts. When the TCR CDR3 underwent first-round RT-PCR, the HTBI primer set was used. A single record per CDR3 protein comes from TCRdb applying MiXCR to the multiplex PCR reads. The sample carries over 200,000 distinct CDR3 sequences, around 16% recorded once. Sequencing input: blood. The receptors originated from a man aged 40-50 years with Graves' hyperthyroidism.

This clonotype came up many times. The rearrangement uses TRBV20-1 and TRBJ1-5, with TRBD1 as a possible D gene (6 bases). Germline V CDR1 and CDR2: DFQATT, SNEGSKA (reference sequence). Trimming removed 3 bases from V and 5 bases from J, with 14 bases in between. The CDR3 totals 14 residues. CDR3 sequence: CSASDLEGDQPQHF. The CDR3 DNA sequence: TGCAGTGCTAGTGATCTGGAGGGGGATCAGCCCCAGCATTTT.

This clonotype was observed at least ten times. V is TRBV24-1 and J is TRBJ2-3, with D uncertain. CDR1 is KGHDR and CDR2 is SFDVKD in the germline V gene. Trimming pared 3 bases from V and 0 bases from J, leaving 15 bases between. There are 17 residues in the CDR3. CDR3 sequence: CATSDPTGRTSTDTQYF. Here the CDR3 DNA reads TGTGCCACCAGTGATCCCACCGGGCGGACCAGCACAGATACGCAGTATTTT.

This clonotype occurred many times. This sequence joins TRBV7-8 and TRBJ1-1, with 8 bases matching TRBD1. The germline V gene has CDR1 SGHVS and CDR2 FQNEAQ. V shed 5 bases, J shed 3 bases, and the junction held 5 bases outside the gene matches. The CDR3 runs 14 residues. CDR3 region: CASSATGGYTEAFF. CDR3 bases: TGTGCCAGCAGCGCCACAGGGGGGTACACTGAAGCTTTCTTT.

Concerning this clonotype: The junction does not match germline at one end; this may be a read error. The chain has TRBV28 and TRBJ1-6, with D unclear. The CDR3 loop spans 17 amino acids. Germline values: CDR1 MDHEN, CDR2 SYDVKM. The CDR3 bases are TGTGCCGGCAGTCCCGAGACAATGAGCTCCTATAATTCACCCCTCCACTTT. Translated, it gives CAGSPETMSSYNSPLHF. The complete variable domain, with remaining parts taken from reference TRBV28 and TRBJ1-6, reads DVKVTQSSRYLVKRTGEKVFLECVQDMDHENMFWYRQDPGLGLRLIYFSYDVKMKEKGDIPEGYSVSREKKERFSLILESASTNQTSMYLCAGSPETMSSYNSPLHFGNGTRLTVT.

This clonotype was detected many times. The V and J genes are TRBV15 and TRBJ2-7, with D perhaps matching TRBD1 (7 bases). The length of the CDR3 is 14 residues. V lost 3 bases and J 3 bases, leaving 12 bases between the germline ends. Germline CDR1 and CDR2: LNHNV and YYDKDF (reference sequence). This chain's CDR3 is CATSSAGQNYEQYF. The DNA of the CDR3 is TGTGCCACCAGCAGCGCGGGACAGAACTACGAGCAGTACTTC.

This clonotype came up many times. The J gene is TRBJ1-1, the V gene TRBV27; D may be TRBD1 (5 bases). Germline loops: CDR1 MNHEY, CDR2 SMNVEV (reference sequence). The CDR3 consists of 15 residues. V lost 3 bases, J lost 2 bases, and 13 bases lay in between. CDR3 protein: CASSFRGARNTEAFF. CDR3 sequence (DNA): TGTGCCAGCAGTTTCAGAGGGGCCCGAAACACTGAAGCTTTCTTT.

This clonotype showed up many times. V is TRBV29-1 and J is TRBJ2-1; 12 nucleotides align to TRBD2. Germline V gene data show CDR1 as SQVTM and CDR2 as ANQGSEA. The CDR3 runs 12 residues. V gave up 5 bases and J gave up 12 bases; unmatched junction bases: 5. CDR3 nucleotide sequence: TGCAGCGTTAGCACGGGACTAGCGGGGCAGTTCTTC. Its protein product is CSVSTGLAGQFF.

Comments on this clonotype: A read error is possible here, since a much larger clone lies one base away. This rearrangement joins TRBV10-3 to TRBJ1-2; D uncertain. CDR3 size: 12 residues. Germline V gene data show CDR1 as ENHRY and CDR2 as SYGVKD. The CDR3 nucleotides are TGTGCCATCAGCGAGGAAGGTAGAGGCTGCACCTTC. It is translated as CAISEEGRGCTF.

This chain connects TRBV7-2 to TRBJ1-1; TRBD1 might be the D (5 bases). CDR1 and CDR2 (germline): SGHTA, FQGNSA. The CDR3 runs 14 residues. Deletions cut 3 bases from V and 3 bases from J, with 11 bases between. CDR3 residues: CASSLDVGDTEAFF. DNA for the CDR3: TGTGCCAGCAGCTTGGACGTGGGGGACACTGAAGCTTTCTTT.

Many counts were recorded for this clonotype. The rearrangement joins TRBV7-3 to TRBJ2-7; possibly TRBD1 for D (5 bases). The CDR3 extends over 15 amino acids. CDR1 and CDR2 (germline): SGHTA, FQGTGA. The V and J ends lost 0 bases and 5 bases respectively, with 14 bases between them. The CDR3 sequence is CASSLTGPGLDEQYF. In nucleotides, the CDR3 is TGTGCCAGCAGCTTAACAGGTCCAGGGCTGGACGAGCAGTACTTC.

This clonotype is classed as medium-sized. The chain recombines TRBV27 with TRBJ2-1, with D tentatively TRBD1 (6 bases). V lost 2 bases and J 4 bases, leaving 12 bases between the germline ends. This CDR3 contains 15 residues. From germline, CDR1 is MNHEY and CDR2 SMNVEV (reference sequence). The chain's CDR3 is CASSLNRDTYNEQFF. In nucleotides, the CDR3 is TGTGCCAGCAGTTTAAACCGGGACACTTACAATGAGCAGTTCTTC.

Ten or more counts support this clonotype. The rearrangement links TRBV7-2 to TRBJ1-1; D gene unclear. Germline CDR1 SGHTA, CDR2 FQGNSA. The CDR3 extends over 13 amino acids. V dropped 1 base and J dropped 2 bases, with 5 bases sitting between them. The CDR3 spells CASSLVRNTEAFF. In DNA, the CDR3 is TGTGCCAGCAGCTTAGTGCGTAACACTGAAGCTTTCTTT.

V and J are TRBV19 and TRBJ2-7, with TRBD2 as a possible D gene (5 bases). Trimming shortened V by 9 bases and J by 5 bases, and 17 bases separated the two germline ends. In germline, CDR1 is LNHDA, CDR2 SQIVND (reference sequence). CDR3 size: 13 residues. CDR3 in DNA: TGTGCCAGCATAGACGGTAGCGCCAACGAGCAGTACTTC. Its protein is CASIDGSANEQYF.

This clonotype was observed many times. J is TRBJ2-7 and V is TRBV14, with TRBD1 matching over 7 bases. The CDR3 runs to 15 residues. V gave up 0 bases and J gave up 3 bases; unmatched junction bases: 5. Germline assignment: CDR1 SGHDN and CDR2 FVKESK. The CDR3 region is CASSQDHNRGYEQYF. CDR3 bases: TGTGCCAGCAGCCAAGATCACAACAGGGGCTACGAGCAGTACTTC.

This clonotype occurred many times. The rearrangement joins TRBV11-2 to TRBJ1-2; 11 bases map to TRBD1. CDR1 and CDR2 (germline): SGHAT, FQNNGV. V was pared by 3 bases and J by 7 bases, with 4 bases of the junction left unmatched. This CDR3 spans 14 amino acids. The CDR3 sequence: CASSFGQGAVGYTF. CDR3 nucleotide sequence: TGTGCCAGCAGCTTTGGACAGGGGGCGGTTGGCTACACCTTC.

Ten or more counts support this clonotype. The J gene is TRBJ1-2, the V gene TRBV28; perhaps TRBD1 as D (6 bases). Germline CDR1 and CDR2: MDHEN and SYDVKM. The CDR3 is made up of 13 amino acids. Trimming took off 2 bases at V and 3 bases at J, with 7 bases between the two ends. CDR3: CASSLGGHYGYTF. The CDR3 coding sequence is TGTGCCAGCAGTTTAGGGGGCCACTATGGCTACACCTTC.

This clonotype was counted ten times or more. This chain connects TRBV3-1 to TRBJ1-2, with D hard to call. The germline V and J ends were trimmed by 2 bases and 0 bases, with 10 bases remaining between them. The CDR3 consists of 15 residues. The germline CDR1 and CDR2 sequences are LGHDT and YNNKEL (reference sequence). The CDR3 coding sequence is TGTGCCAGCAGCCAAAGCAGCTGGGCTAACTATGGCTACACCTTC. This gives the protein CASSQSSWANYGYTF.